The 21 T cell receptor beta chains given below trace back to one sample, sequenced in a study of T cell responses to AZD1222 COVID-19 vaccine (dated by TCRdb to the early 2020s). Library preparation was by the immunoSEQ multiplex PCR assay. Held by TCRdb, this immuneACCESS table contains in-frame sequences only and omits some clones. Under half of the omission traces to an unresolved V gene where checked; the cause of the rest is unknown. For this sample there are about 120,000 clones; more than 75% appear just once. The biggest ten clones account for just over 3.5% of the sample. The time point label, read with the paper, signifies: about 28 days (+/-7) after the second vaccine dose. This specimen was peripheral blood, taken 28 days after the second AZD1222 dose. These receptors were collected from an adult who received the AZD1222 COVID-19 vaccine.

The rearrangement uses TRBV5-6 and TRBJ1-5; TRBD1 is a possible D gene (5 bases). Trimming took 3 bases from V and 2 from J, leaving 6 bases between them. CDR3 length: 13 amino acids. Germline V gene data show CDR1 as SGHDT and CDR2 as YYEEEE. CDR3 bases: TGTGCCAGCAGCTCGGGGGGCAATCAGCCCCAGCATTTT. Amino acid sequence: CASSSGGNQPQHF.

The rearrangement links TRBV2 to TRBJ1-6; unclear D gene. CDR1 is SNHLY, CDR2 FYNNEI, per germline. The CDR3 has 13 amino acids. V dropped 3 bases and J dropped 2 bases, with 2 bases sitting between them. The CDR3 sequence: CASSDTYNSPLHF. The CDR3 DNA reads TGTGCCAGCAGTGACACCTATAATTCACCCCTCCACTTT.

The V gene is TRBV19, the J gene TRBJ1-1, with TRBD1 identical over 7 bases. The CDR3 has 14 amino acids. With V trimmed by 10 bases and J by 6 bases, 14 bases remained unmatched. Germline CDR1 LNHDA, CDR2 SQIVND (reference sequence). CDR3 coding DNA: TGTGCCACCTCCTCCGACAGGGTGTACGCTGAAGCTTTCTTT. Amino acids: CATSSDRVYAEAFF.

The chain couples TRBV16 to TRBJ1-2; D unclear. Germline CDR1 reads KGHSY; CDR2 reads FQNENV. V gave up 3 bases and J gave up 1 base, with 6 bases separating them. The CDR3 runs to 13 residues. CDR3 DNA sequence: TGTGCCAGCAGCCATTCCTTTAACTATGGCTACACCTTC. Its protein product is CASSHSFNYGYTF.

The J gene is TRBJ2-3, the V gene TRBV7-2; D perhaps matches TRBD1 (5 bases). CDR3 size: 14 residues. CDR1 is SGHTA, CDR2 FQGNSA, per germline. Trimming cost V 5 bases and J 6 bases, with 15 bases left between them. CDR3 residues: CASSTTDYFDTQYF. CDR3 in DNA: TGTGCCAGCAGCACGACAGATTATTTTGATACGCAGTATTTT.

This chain joins TRBV7-8 and TRBJ1-5; D gene ambiguous. This CDR3 has 15 residues. Germline CDR1 and CDR2: SGHVS and FQNEAQ. V lost 3 bases and J 0 bases, leaving 9 bases between the germline ends. For the CDR3, the DNA is TGTGCCAGCAGCTTGGCTCATGGTAGCAATCAGCCCCAGCATTTT. Protein product: CASSLAHGSNQPQHF.

This chain links TRBV12-2 with TRBJ1-2; the table assigns TRBD1, which was not confirmed against the DNA. TRBV12-2 is a known pseudogene. This CDR3 has 16 residues. The chain's CDR3 is CASRLAGTGGDEGYTF. The CDR3 region has the DNA TGTGCAAGTCGCTTAGCAGGGACAGGGGGCGATGAGGGCTACACCTTC.

This chain connects TRBV14 to TRBJ2-7; 8 positions agree with TRBD2. The CDR3 consists of 17 residues. The V gene end was trimmed by 1 base and the J gene end by 5 bases; junction bases not matched to a gene: 13. Per the germline V gene, CDR1 is SGHDN and CDR2 is FVKESK. As DNA, the CDR3 is TGTGCCAGCAGCCAAGTACGTTTGGGACTAGTTAGAGACGAGCAGTACTTC. Translation: CASSQVRLGLVRDEQYF.

J is TRBJ1-1 and V is TRBV4-3; no reliable D call. There are 15 residues in the CDR3. Per germline, CDR1 LGHNA and CDR2 YSLEER. V lost 0 bases and J 0 bases, leaving 8 bases between the germline ends. The CDR3 protein is CASSQDWWMNTEAFF. In DNA form, the CDR3 reads TGCGCCAGCAGCCAAGATTGGTGGATGAACACTGAAGCTTTCTTT.

The J gene is TRBJ2-1, the V gene TRBV19; no reliable D call. V dropped 4 bases and J dropped 8 bases, with 27 bases sitting between them. Germline V gene lookup returns CDR1 LNHDA and CDR2 SQIVND (reference sequence). This CDR3 is built from 18 residues. CDR3: CASSTPVRRRNGRHEQFF. The CDR3 DNA reads as TGTGCCAGTAGTACCCCCGTTCGCAGGAGAAATGGAAGACATGAGCAGTTCTTC.

The chain links TRBV3-1 (or the pseudogene TRBV3-2) to TRBJ1-1, with D unclear. Germline CDR1 LGHDT, CDR2 YNNKEL (reference sequence). The CDR3 totals 15 residues. Trimming stripped 4 bases from V and 0 bases from J, with 12 bases between. The CDR3 DNA reads TGTGCCAGCAGCCGGGCGGCGCAGGTGAACACTGAAGCTTTCTTT. As protein: CASSRAAQVNTEAFF.

This clone was seen more than once but under ten times. The CDR3 spells CASSQESLGSSSLNTEAFF. In DNA, the CDR3 is TGCGCCAGCAGCCAAGAATCCCTGGGATCTTCTAGCCTGAACACTGAAGCTTTCTTT. This chain joins TRBV4-3 and TRBJ1-1; D ambiguous. Trimming took 0 bases from V and 0 from J, leaving 20 bases between them. This CDR3 region has 19 residues. Germline V gene data show CDR1 as LGHNA and CDR2 as YSLEER.

A remark on this clone: Germline is not matched at one junction end, which may reflect a read error. The genes are TRBV20-1 and TRBJ1-6, with TRBD1 matching over 8 bases. In germline, CDR1 is DFQATT, CDR2 SNEGSKA (reference sequence). There are 11 residues in the CDR3. Here the CDR3 reads CSARGTGSPPF. CDR3 DNA: TGCAGTGCTAGAGGGACAGGGTCCCCCCCATTT.

The gene calls are TRBV27 and TRBJ1-4, with unresolved D. Germline assignment: CDR1 MNHEY and CDR2 SMNVEV (reference sequence). The CDR3 runs to 15 residues. V lost 5 bases to trimming and J lost 8 bases, with 18 bases between them. This CDR3 reads CASSGYLATGEKLFF. DNA for the CDR3: TGTGCCAGCAGTGGGTATTTGGCCACGGGAGAAAAACTGTTTTTT.

The rearrangement joins TRBV6-6 to TRBJ1-1, with D unresolved. This CDR3 contains 12 residues. Germline V gene sequence: CDR1 MNHNY, CDR2 SVGAGI (reference sequence). Trimming took 1 base from V and 9 from J, leaving 9 bases between them. The CDR3, as DNA: TGTGCCAGCAGTTACTTGGAGGCTAAAGCTTTCTTT. It is translated as CASSYLEAKAFF.

This clone was found once. The genes are TRBV27 and TRBJ1-3; D is unclear. Looked up from germline, CDR1 is MNHEY and CDR2 is SMNVEV (reference sequence). Between the trimmed V and J ends, which lost 9 bases and 6 bases, there was a span of 15 bases. This CDR3 spans 13 amino acids. This chain's CDR3 is CARLTMASNTIYF. CDR3 DNA: TGTGCCAGACTTACGATGGCCTCAAACACCATATATTTT.

The CDR3 region has the DNA TGTGCCAGCAGCAGGGTCCCGGGACAGTCCGCTGGAAACACCATATATTTT. Translation gives CASSRVPGQSAGNTIYF. The rearrangement uses TRBV27 and TRBJ1-3; TRBD1 matches at 7 bases. CDR1 MNHEY and CDR2 SMNVEV come from the germline V gene (reference sequence). The V segment lost 6 bases and the J segment 2 bases; nucleotides outside the gene matches: 13. This CDR3 has 17 residues.

The chain's CDR3 is CASSLAGVKPQHF. The DNA of the CDR3 is TGTGCCAGCAGCTTAGCGGGGGTAAAGCCCCAGCATTTT. The chain combines TRBV7-9 with TRBJ1-5; weak D call: TRBD1 (5 bases). The CDR3 has 13 amino acids. Germline CDR1 SEHNR, CDR2 FQNEAQ (reference sequence). The V end lost 0 bases, the J end lost 8 bases, and 8 bases lay between the germline ends.

In its sample, this clone was seen a few times. The gene calls are TRBV7-2 and TRBJ2-7, with 11 bases lining up with TRBD2. The CDR3 totals 21 residues. The germline V gene encodes CDR1 SGHTA and CDR2 FQGNSA. V dropped 0 bases and J dropped 3; count of bases not matched to a gene: 19. The CDR3 is CASSLAWFATLTSGVRYEQYF. The CDR3, as DNA: TGTGCCAGCAGCTTAGCGTGGTTCGCTACATTGACTAGCGGGGTTCGCTACGAGCAGTACTTC.

By its share, this clone is medium-sized (0.01 to 0.1%). Here the CDR3 reads CASSFSPAEIQETQYF. CDR3 DNA sequence: TGTGCCAGCAGTTTCTCTCCAGCGGAGATCCAAGAGACCCAGTACTTC. The chain combines TRBV28 with TRBJ2-5; D possibly corresponds to TRBD2 (5 bases). Germline CDR1 is MDHEN and CDR2 is SYDVKM. The CDR3 runs to 16 residues. V gave up 3 bases and J gave up 1 base, with 15 bases separating them.

The J gene is TRBJ2-1, the V gene TRBV11-2; 8 bases are shared with TRBD2. After removal of 2 bases from V and 5 bases from J, the junction contained 5 bases not matched to a gene. CDR1 and CDR2 (germline): SGHAT, FQNNGV. The length of the CDR3 is 15 residues. For the CDR3, the DNA is TGTGCCAGCAGCTTAAATAGCGGGGTGAACAATGAGCAGTTCTTC. This gives the protein CASSLNSGVNNEQFF.